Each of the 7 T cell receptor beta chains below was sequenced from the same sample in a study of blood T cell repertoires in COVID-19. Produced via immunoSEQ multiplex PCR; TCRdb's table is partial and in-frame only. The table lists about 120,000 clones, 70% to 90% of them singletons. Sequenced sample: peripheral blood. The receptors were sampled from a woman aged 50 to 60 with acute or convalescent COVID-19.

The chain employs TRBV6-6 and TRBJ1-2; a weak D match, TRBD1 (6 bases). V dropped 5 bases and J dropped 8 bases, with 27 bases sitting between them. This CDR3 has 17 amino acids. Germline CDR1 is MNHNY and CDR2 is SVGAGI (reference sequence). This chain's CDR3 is CASSQLRGGLLPNGYTF. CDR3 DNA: TGTGCCAGCAGTCAGTTGAGAGGGGGATTGCTCCCTAACGGCTACACCTTC.

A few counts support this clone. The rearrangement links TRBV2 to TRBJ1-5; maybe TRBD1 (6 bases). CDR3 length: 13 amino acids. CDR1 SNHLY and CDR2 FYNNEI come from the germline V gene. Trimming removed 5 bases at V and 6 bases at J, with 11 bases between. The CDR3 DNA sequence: TGTGCCAGCAGTCAGGGGAGGGTTCAGCCCCAGCATTTT. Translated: CASSQGRVQPQHF.

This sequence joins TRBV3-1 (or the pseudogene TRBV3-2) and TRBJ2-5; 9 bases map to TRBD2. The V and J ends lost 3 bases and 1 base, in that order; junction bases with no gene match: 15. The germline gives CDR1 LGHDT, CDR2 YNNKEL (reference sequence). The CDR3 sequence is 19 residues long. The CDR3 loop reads CASSHLAFGGGAGQETQYF. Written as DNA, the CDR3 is TGTGCCAGCAGCCACCTGGCTTTTGGCGGGGGGGCCGGCCAAGAGACCCAGTACTTC.

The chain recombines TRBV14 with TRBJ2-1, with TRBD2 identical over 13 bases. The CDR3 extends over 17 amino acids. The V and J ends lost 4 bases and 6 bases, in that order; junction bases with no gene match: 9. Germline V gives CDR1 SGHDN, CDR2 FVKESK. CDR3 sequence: CASSPARLAGGGNEQFF. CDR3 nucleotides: TGTGCCAGCAGCCCGGCGAGACTAGCGGGGGGTGGCAATGAGCAGTTCTTC. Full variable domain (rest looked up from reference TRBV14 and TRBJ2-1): EAGVTQFPSHSVIEKGQTVTLRCDPISGHDNLYWYRRVMGKEIKFLLHFVKESKQDESGMPNNRFLAERTGGTYSTLKVQPAELEDSGVYFCASSPARLAGGGNEQFFGPGTRLTVL.

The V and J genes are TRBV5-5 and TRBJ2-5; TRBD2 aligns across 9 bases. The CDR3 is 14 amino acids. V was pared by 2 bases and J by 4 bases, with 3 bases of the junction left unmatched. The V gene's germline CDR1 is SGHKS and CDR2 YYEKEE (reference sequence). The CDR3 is CASSFSSGVETQYF. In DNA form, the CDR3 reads TGTGCCAGCAGCTTTTCTAGCGGGGTAGAGACCCAGTACTTC.

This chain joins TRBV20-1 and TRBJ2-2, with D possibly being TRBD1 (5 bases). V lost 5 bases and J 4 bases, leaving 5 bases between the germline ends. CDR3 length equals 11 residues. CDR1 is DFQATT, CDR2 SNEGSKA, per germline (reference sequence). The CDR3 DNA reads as TGCAGTGCTCAGGGCACCGGGGAGCTGTTTTTT. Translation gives CSAQGTGELFF.

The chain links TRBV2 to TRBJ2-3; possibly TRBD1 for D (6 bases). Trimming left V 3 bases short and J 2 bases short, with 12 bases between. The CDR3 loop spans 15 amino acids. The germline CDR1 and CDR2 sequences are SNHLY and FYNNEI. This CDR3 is CASSEETGTTDTQYF. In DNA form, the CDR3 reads TGTGCCAGCAGTGAGGAGACAGGCACCACAGATACGCAGTATTTT. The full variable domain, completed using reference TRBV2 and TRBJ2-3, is EPEVTQTPSHQVTQMGQEVILRCVPISNHLYFYWYRQILGQKVEFLVSFYNNEISEKSEIFDDQFSVERPDGSNFTLKIRSTKLEDSAMYFCASSEETGTTDTQYFGPGTRLTVL.